Detailed here is one T cell receptor (beta chain). The data are from a study of technical replicates of blood from four donors. Deletions cut 6 bases from V and 4 bases from J, with 12 bases between. Germline-derived CDR1 and CDR2 are MDHEN and SYDVKM. This CDR3 is built from 13 residues. Clones were read by immunoSEQ multiplex PCR, and TCRdb kept only the in-frame ones, dropping some. The sample has about 73,000 clones; around 93% are singletons. The gene calls are TRBV28 and TRBJ1-2, with D perhaps matching TRBD1 (6 bases). The sequenced material came from T cells isolated from PBMCs. This clonotype was obtained from a human donor in good health. The CDR3 coding sequence is TGTGCCAGCAGCCCCGGACAGCTCTATGGCTACACCTTC. Translation gives CASSPGQLYGYTF.